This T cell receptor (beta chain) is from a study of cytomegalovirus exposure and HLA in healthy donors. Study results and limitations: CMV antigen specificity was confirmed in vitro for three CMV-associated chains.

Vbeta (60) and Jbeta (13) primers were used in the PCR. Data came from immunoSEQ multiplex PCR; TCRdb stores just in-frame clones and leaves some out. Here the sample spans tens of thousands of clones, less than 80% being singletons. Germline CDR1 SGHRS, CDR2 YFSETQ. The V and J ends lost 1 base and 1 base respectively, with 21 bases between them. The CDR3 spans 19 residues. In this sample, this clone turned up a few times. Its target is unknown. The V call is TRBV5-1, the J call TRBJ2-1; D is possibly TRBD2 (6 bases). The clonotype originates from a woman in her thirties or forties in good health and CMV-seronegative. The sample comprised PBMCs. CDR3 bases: TGCGCCAGCAGCTTGCCCCTGGGAGGTCGAATTGAGTCCTACAATGAGCAGTTCTTC. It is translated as CASSLPLGGRIESYNEQFF.